This T cell receptor beta chain was captured in a study of T cell responses to AZD1222 COVID-19 vaccine. TCRdb keeps only in-frame clones here, not all; method: immunoSEQ multiplex PCR. The table shows 150,000 or so clones, with roughly nine tenths occurring only once. Germline CDR1 reads SGDLS; CDR2 reads YYNGEE. Trimming cost V 0 bases and J 0 bases, with 9 bases left between them. There are 15 residues in the CDR3. The receptor comes from an adult in good health. The sample here was peripheral blood, taken on day 0 of AZD1222 vaccination. The chain uses TRBV9 and TRBJ1-1, with no clear D. This CDR3 is CASSVGVMMNTEAFF. The CDR3 bases are TGTGCCAGCAGCGTAGGTGTGATGATGAACACTGAAGCTTTCTTT.